This passage covers 21 T cell receptor beta chains from one sample sequenced in a study of T cell responses to AZD1222 COVID-19 vaccine. Profiling relied on immunoSEQ multiplex PCR, and the TCRdb table lists in-frame clones only, not all of them. Among about 120,000 clones listed, 70% to 90% were seen once. The specimen was peripheral blood, collected on day 0 of MenACWY control vaccination. The receptors originated from an adult in good health.

This clone was seen just once. CDR3 DNA: TGTGCCAGCAGTGATGGGACAGGTGGTCGAGAAAAACTGTTTTTT. It specifies CASSDGTGGREKLFF. The chain couples TRBV2 to TRBJ1-4, with TRBD1 identical over 8 bases. V shed 3 bases, J shed 8 bases, and the junction held 8 bases outside the gene matches. Germline assignment: CDR1 SNHLY and CDR2 FYNNEI. The CDR3 is 15 residues long.

This chain connects TRBV5-1 to TRBJ2-3; 9 nucleotides match TRBD2. Germline values: CDR1 SGHRS, CDR2 YFSETQ. Trimming cost V 2 bases and J 0 bases; bases outside gene matches: 4. The CDR3 is 16 amino acids. The CDR3 region is CASSFQRGASTDTQYF. CDR3 nucleotide sequence: TGCGCCAGCAGCTTTCAGCGGGGGGCTAGCACAGATACGCAGTATTTT.

V is TRBV7-2 and J is TRBJ1-3; D is ambiguous. Germline V CDR1 and CDR2: SGHTA, FQGNSA. This CDR3 is 16 amino acids long. The ends were cut back, 4 bases at V and 0 bases at J, with 13 bases in the middle. The CDR3 region is CASSSSRRTSGNTIYF. DNA for the CDR3: TGTGCCAGCAGCTCCTCAAGACGGACCTCTGGAAACACCATATATTTT.

This chain uses TRBV19 with TRBJ1-5, with a weak D call TRBD1 (5 bases). Germline-derived CDR1 and CDR2 are LNHDA and SQIVND (reference sequence). V lost 5 bases to trimming and J lost 4 bases, with 12 bases between them. The CDR3 has 14 residues. CDR3 in DNA: TGTGCCAGTAGTCCCGGGGCGCGAAATCAGCCCCAGCATTTT. It codes for CASSPGARNQPQHF.

This chain connects TRBV3-1 (or the pseudogene TRBV3-2) to TRBJ2-6, with D unresolved. The CDR3 has 16 residues. The V and J ends lost 3 bases and 0 bases respectively, with 9 bases between them. Germline CDR1 is LGHDT and CDR2 is YNNKEL (reference sequence). CDR3 sequence reads: CASSHSASSGANVLTF. In DNA, the CDR3 is TGTGCCAGCAGCCACAGCGCCAGCTCTGGGGCCAACGTCCTGACTTTC.

This clone was found once. This CDR3 reads CASSKVTGSYSPLHF. The DNA for the CDR3 is TGTGCCAGCAGTAAAGTCACAGGGAGCTATTCACCCCTCCACTTT. The chain recombines TRBV9 with TRBJ1-6; weak D call: TRBD1 (6 bases). Germline CDR1 and CDR2: SGDLS and YYNGEE. CDR3 size: 15 residues. V lost 5 bases and J lost 8, with 17 bases in between. Full variable domain (outside the CDR3, taken from reference TRBV9 and TRBJ1-6): DSGVTQTPKHLITATGQRVTLRCSPRSGDLSVYWYQQSLDQGLQFLIQYYNGEERAKGNILERFSAQQFPDLHSELNLSSLELGDSALYFCASSKVTGSYSPLHFGNGTRLTVT.

The rearrangement uses TRBV19 and TRBJ1-1, with TRBD1 matching 7 bases. Germline V lookup: CDR1 LNHDA, CDR2 SQIVND (reference sequence). CDR3 length: 12 residues. The trim removed 2 bases at V and 6 bases at J, leaving 0 bases unmatched. The CDR3 nucleotides read TGTGCCAGTAGTATACAGGGGGCTGAAGCTTTCTTT. Its protein is CASSIQGAEAFF.

This chain joins TRBV5-5 and TRBJ1-1; a possible D gene is TRBD1 (5 bases). CDR3 length equals 16 residues. The germline V gene has CDR1 SGHKS and CDR2 YYEKEE (reference sequence). Trimming took 4 bases from V and 1 from J, leaving 17 bases between them. For the CDR3, the DNA is TGTGCCAGCAGCCAAAGAAGGGGAAGAGGGAACACTGAAGCTTTCTTT. It codes for CASSQRRGRGNTEAFF.

The V and J genes are TRBV7-9 and TRBJ1-5; 7 bases agree with TRBD1. From germline, CDR1 is SEHNR and CDR2 FQNEAQ (reference sequence). This CDR3 is 15 amino acids long. After removal of 6 bases from V and 0 bases from J, the junction contained 5 bases not matched to a gene. The CDR3 region has the DNA TGTGCCAGCAGTGAGACAGGGAATAGCAATCAGCCCCAGCATTTT. Protein sequence: CASSETGNSNQPQHF.

The chain recombines TRBV4-3 with TRBJ1-1; 11 positions agree with TRBD1. Germline CDR1 LGHNA, CDR2 YSLEER. The V gene end was trimmed by 3 bases and the J gene end by 4 bases; junction bases not matched to a gene: 1. This CDR3 spans 14 amino acids. The CDR3 is CASSHGTGGTEAFF. CDR3 DNA: TGCGCCAGCAGCCACGGGACAGGGGGCACTGAAGCTTTCTTT.

This clone turned up a few times. This chain links TRBV18 with TRBJ1-5; D is perhaps TRBD1 (5 bases). This CDR3 contains 15 residues. Germline V gene lookup returns CDR1 KGHSH and CDR2 LQKENI. The germline V and J ends were trimmed by 4 bases and 11 bases, with 21 bases remaining between them. The CDR3 DNA reads TGTGCCAGCTCACGGGGCCCGGGAGGAGGATCTGCCCAGCATTTT. It translates to CASSRGPGGGSAQHF.

The CDR3 reads CSALPFVGGNEQFF. The CDR3 coding sequence is TGCAGCGCCCTCCCTTTCGTCGGGGGCAATGAGCAGTTCTTC. The chain employs TRBV29-1 and TRBJ2-1; D may be TRBD2 (6 bases). Trimming removed 7 bases from V and 6 bases from J, with 19 bases in between. The CDR3 has 14 amino acids. Germline values: CDR1 SQVTM, CDR2 ANQGSEA.

J is TRBJ2-2 and V is TRBV4-2; 11 bases agree with TRBD2. Germline CDR1 reads LGHNA; CDR2 reads YNFKEQ. V was clipped by 4 bases and J by 3 bases; unmatched bases: 7. The CDR3 sequence is 17 residues long. CDR3 DNA: TGTGCCAGCAGCCCCGGGACTAGCGGAGTTTACACCGGGGAGCTGTTTTTT. It specifies CASSPGTSGVYTGELFF.

This chain connects TRBV11-2 to TRBJ2-2; D gene unclear. This CDR3 is 12 amino acids long. V lost 5 bases to trimming and J lost 3 bases, with 4 bases between them. Per germline, CDR1 SGHAT and CDR2 FQNNGV. The CDR3 nucleotides read TGTGCCAGCAGCCTCCACACCGGGGAGCTGTTTTTT. This sequence encodes CASSLHTGELFF.

This chain connects TRBV6-5 to TRBJ1-1; 8 bases fit TRBD1. The germline V gene encodes CDR1 MNHEY and CDR2 SVGAGI. The CDR3 sequence is 12 residues long. Losses at the gene ends were 4 bases for V and 9 bases for J; bases not matched to a gene: 4. CDR3 in DNA: TGTGCCAGCAGTTTAGGACAGGGTAAAGCTTTCTTT. It is translated as CASSLGQGKAFF.

This chain joins TRBV7-3 and TRBJ1-5; D gene ambiguous. The CDR3 spans 14 residues. Trimming left V 3 bases short and J 6 bases short, with 12 bases between. The germline gives CDR1 SGHTA, CDR2 FQGTGA. The DNA of the CDR3 is TGTGCCAGCAGCTTGCCCATCTGTTCTCAGCCCCAGCATTTT. Translated, it gives CASSLPICSQPQHF.

The rearrangement uses TRBV5-1 and TRBJ2-3; TRBD1 agrees at 7 bases. Germline CDR1 and CDR2: SGHRS and YFSETQ. The CDR3 covers 15 residues. The V and J ends lost 4 bases and 0 bases, in that order; junction bases with no gene match: 5. CDR3 in DNA: TGCGCCAGCAGCCCCGGGACAGCTAGCACAGATACGCAGTATTTT. Translating it yields CASSPGTASTDTQYF.

To note about this clone: Different DNA sequences within this sample yield the same CDR3. The chain links TRBV5-1 to TRBJ2-3, with a weak D call TRBD2 (6 bases). CDR3 length equals 14 residues. V lost 4 bases, J lost 3 bases, and 12 bases lay in between. CDR1 and CDR2 (germline): SGHRS, YFSETQ. The CDR3 reads CASSLGTSTDTQYF. For the CDR3, the DNA is TGCGCCAGCAGCCTAGGGACTTCTACAGATACGCAGTATTTT.

This clone has more than one count but fewer than ten. The genes are TRBV6-5 and TRBJ2-7, with 8 bases lining up with TRBD2. The CDR3 totals 15 residues. V dropped 6 bases and J dropped 0; count of bases not matched to a gene: 7. Germline V gene data show CDR1 as MNHEY and CDR2 as SVGAGI. The CDR3 coding sequence is TGTGCCAGCAGCCCCGGGGGGGCCGGCTCCTACGAGCAGTACTTC. Encoded protein: CASSPGGAGSYEQYF.

This chain uses TRBV7-2 with TRBJ1-1, with 9 bases identical to TRBD1. CDR1 is SGHTA and CDR2 is FQGNSA in the germline V gene. The V and J ends lost 1 base and 10 bases, in that order; junction bases with no gene match: 1. The CDR3 has 12 residues. The CDR3 loop is CASSLGTGAAFF. The CDR3 bases are TGTGCCAGCAGCTTAGGGACAGGGGCAGCTTTCTTT.

CDR3 amino acids: CASSSEGNEKLFF. The CDR3 DNA sequence: TGCGCCAGCTCGAGTGAGGGGAATGAAAAACTGTTTTTT. V usage is TRBV5-1 and J usage is TRBJ1-4; the D gene is possibly TRBD1 (5 bases). This CDR3 has 13 amino acids. V lost 7 bases and J 5 bases, leaving 12 bases between the germline ends. Germline CDR1 SGHRS, CDR2 YFSETQ.